This TCR beta chain emerged from a study of Graves' ophthalmopathy and Graves' hyperthyroidism. Germline lookup yields CDR1 SEHNR and CDR2 FQNEAQ (reference sequence). The CDR3 runs to 16 residues. V was shortened by 5 bases and J by 0 bases, with 17 bases between the two germline ends. Ophthalmopathy-affected donors exhibited moderate-to-severe activity, CAS ≥3, NOSPECS ≥4, and duration under 3 months. Amplification of TCR beta CDR3 regions used RNA transcripts. First-round RT-PCR with HTBI primers preceded a second-round multiplex PCR. Each CDR3 protein is one row after TCRdb ran MiXCR on the multiplex PCR reads. Of 500,000 to 800,000 distinct CDR3 sequences listed, roughly 39% are singletons.

This receptor was identified in an adult man with Graves' ophthalmopathy. The sequencing input was peripheral blood. This chain joins TRBV7-9 and TRBJ2-7, with D possibly matching TRBD1 (6 bases). The CDR3 DNA is TGTGCCAGCAGCCAAGCCTCTGGACAGACCTCCTACGAGCAGTACTTC. Residues: CASSQASGQTSYEQYF.